A single sample is the source of the 31 T cell receptor beta chains below, sequenced in a study of PD-L1 blockade in urothelial cancer. The table came from immunoSEQ multiplex PCR; TCRdb's copy has only in-frame clones and leaves some out. This table holds tens of thousands of clones, over 70% found once. The sample consisted of PBMCs, taken around atezolizumab (anti-PD-L1) treatment. These receptors were collected from an older man with urothelial cancer.

V usage is TRBV6-1 and J usage is TRBJ1-1, with TRBD1 identical over 8 bases. Trimming cost V 4 bases and J 4 bases; bases outside gene matches: 11. CDR3 length equals 16 residues. Per the germline V gene, CDR1 is MNHNS and CDR2 is SASEGT. CDR3 DNA sequence: TGTGCCAGCAGTGCTAGGACAGGGCCGACGCTCACTGAAGCTTTCTTT. Encoded protein: CASSARTGPTLTEAFF.

This sequence joins TRBV30 and TRBJ2-2, with 10 nucleotides matching TRBD2. Trimming at V came to 0 bases and at J to 2 bases, leaving 6 bases not matched to a gene. The germline V gene has CDR1 GTSNPN and CDR2 SVGIG (reference sequence). The CDR3 runs to 17 residues. The CDR3 sequence is CAWSVSGLAENTGELFF. The CDR3 nucleotides are TGTGCCTGGAGTGTTTCAGGACTAGCGGAAAACACCGGGGAGCTGTTTTTT. The whole variable domain, remainder taken from reference TRBV30 and TRBJ2-2, is SQTIHQWPATLVQPVGSPLSLECTVEGTSNPNLYWYRQAAGRGLQLLFYSVGIGQISSEVPQNLSASRPQDRQFILSSKKLLLSDSGFYLCAWSVSGLAENTGELFFGEGSRLTVL.

This clone has a single count. The chain employs TRBV28 and TRBJ2-7; D is undetermined. Trimming removed 3 bases at V and 1 base at J, with 16 bases between. CDR1 is MDHEN and CDR2 is SYDVKM in the germline V gene. CDR3 length: 16 amino acids. The CDR3 nucleotides read TGTGCCAGCAGTTTCTCTCTGGCAACGACTTCCTACGAGCAGTACTTC. As protein: CASSFSLATTSYEQYF.

The rearrangement joins TRBV2 to TRBJ1-2, with D possibly TRBD1 on 5 matching bases. This CDR3 spans 15 amino acids. V lost 3 bases to trimming and J lost 8 bases, with 19 bases between them. CDR1 and CDR2 (germline): SNHLY, FYNNEI. The CDR3 loop reads CASSEMGGLSRGYTF. The DNA of the CDR3 is TGTGCCAGCAGTGAGATGGGGGGATTATCACGGGGCTACACCTTC.

The rearrangement joins TRBV7-9 to TRBJ1-2; 7 nucleotides line up with TRBD1. Germline CDR1 SEHNR, CDR2 FQNEAQ (reference sequence). The V gene end was trimmed by 5 bases and the J gene end by 4 bases; junction bases not matched to a gene: 10. CDR3 length equals 15 residues. The CDR3 here is CASSPLRDRLYGYTF. The CDR3 DNA sequence: TGTGCCAGCAGCCCTCTCCGGGACAGACTCTATGGCTACACCTTC.

This rearrangement joins TRBV7-9 to TRBJ2-2; TRBD2 matches 10 bases. Germline-derived CDR1 and CDR2 are SEHNR and FQNEAQ (reference sequence). This CDR3 is 15 amino acids long. The trim removed 4 bases at V and 6 bases at J, leaving 5 bases unmatched. CDR3 sequence: CASSSSGTSAGELFF. For the CDR3, the DNA is TGTGCCAGCAGCTCTTCCGGGACTAGCGCCGGGGAGCTGTTTTTT.

This chain links TRBV4-1 with TRBJ1-1; 8 bases match TRBD1. With 2 bases clipped from V and 2 bases from J, the junction kept 4 bases outside the gene matches. The CDR3 has 15 residues. Looked up from germline, CDR1 is MGHRA and CDR2 is YSYEKL. This CDR3 is CASSQRTGPNTEAFF. DNA of the CDR3: TGCGCCAGCAGCCAACGGACAGGGCCCAACACTGAAGCTTTCTTT.

The V gene is TRBV5-1, the J gene TRBJ1-1; D call uncertain. Germline values: CDR1 SGHRS, CDR2 YFSETQ. The CDR3 consists of 15 residues. Trimming took off 2 bases at V and 4 bases at J, with 15 bases between the two ends. The CDR3 sequence is CASSFEGFGGTEAFF. CDR3 DNA sequence: TGCGCCAGCAGCTTCGAAGGATTTGGCGGCACTGAAGCTTTCTTT.

J is TRBJ2-7 and V is TRBV5-4, with 9 bases aligning to TRBD2. V trimming: 4 bases; J trimming: 5 bases; junction bases outside the gene matches: 7. CDR1 and CDR2 from the germline V gene are SGHNT and YYREEE (reference sequence). The length of the CDR3 is 14 residues. CDR3 sequence (DNA): TGTGCCAGCAGCCTTAGCGGGAGAACCCACGAGCAGTACTTC. It yields the protein CASSLSGRTHEQYF. The full variable domain, completed using reference TRBV5-4 and TRBJ2-7, is ETGVTQSPTHLIKTRGQQVTLRCSSQSGHNTVSWYQQALGQGPQFIFQYYREEENGRGNFPPRFSGLQFPNYSSELNVNALELDDSALYLCASSLSGRTHEQYFGPGTRLTVT.

V and J are TRBV7-2 and TRBJ2-7; TRBD2 agrees at 9 bases. The trim removed 2 bases at V and 2 bases at J, leaving 1 base unmatched. CDR3 size: 14 residues. Germline V gene lookup returns CDR1 SGHTA and CDR2 FQGNSA. CDR3 loop: CASSLPSGAYEQYF. In DNA form, the CDR3 reads TGTGCCAGCAGCTTACCTAGCGGGGCCTACGAGCAGTACTTC.

The chain recombines TRBV5-8 with TRBJ1-5; D remains ambiguous. Germline CDR1 SGHTS, CDR2 YDEGEE. Trimming cost V 4 bases and J 0 bases, with 17 bases left between them. CDR3 length: 17 amino acids. CDR3 DNA: TGTGCCAGCAGCCTAGGAGCGGTCACTTATAGCAATCAGCCCCAGCATTTT. The encoded protein is CASSLGAVTYSNQPQHF.

Only a few counts were recorded for this clone. J is TRBJ2-4 and V is TRBV5-1, with 9 bases that match TRBD1. The CDR3 is 14 amino acids. Losses at the gene ends were 4 bases for V and 9 bases for J; bases not matched to a gene: 8. Germline loops: CDR1 SGHRS, CDR2 YFSETQ. The CDR3: CASSMGQGAPIQYF. In DNA form, the CDR3 reads TGCGCCAGCAGCATGGGACAGGGTGCCCCCATTCAGTACTTC.

V usage is TRBV6-5 and J usage is TRBJ1-1, with 7 positions matching TRBD1. The junction had 8 bases not matched to a gene; V was cut back by 10 bases and J by 6 bases. The CDR3 totals 12 residues. Germline assignment: CDR1 MNHEY and CDR2 SVGAGI. CDR3 amino acids: CATHRQGAEAFF. CDR3 bases: TGTGCCACCCACCGACAGGGCGCTGAAGCTTTCTTT.

V usage is TRBV18 and J usage is TRBJ2-5; 14 bases map to TRBD2. The CDR3 runs to 16 residues. J lost 5 bases, V lost 3 bases, and 5 bases had no gene match. Germline-derived CDR1 and CDR2 are KGHSH and LQKENI. The DNA for the CDR3 is TGTGCCAGCTCACCGTCGACTAGCGGGAGGGCGGAGACCCAGTACTTC. Its protein is CASSPSTSGRAETQYF. The variable domain in full, with the rest retrieved from reference TRBV18 and TRBJ2-5, is NAGVMQNPRHLVRRRGQEARLRCSPMKGHSHVYWYRQLPEEGLKFMVYLQKENIIDESGMPKERFSAEFPKEGPSILRIQQVVRGDSAAYFCASSPSTSGRAETQYFGPGTRLLVL.

This chain joins TRBV18 and TRBJ2-1, with 9 bases aligning to TRBD1. V shed 4 bases and J 8 bases; nucleotides not matched to a gene: 9. This CDR3 is built from 15 residues. In germline, CDR1 is KGHSH, CDR2 LQKENI. The CDR3 DNA follows: TGTGCCAGCTCACGCTCCGGGACAGGGAGCGATGAGCAGTTCTTC. Translation gives CASSRSGTGSDEQFF.

The chain recombines TRBV13 with TRBJ2-5, with a weak D call TRBD2 (5 bases). CDR1 is PRHDT and CDR2 is FYEKMQ in the germline V gene (reference sequence). This CDR3 has 14 amino acids. V lost 5 bases, J lost 3 bases, and 13 bases lay in between. Written as DNA, the CDR3 is TGTGCCAGCAGCCTAGCTTCCCACAAAGAGACCCAGTACTTC. Translation: CASSLASHKETQYF. The full variable domain, in which reference TRBV13 and TRBJ2-5 provide the parts outside the CDR3, is AAGVIQSPRHLIKEKRETATLKCYPIPRHDTVYWYQQGPGQDPQFLISFYEKMQSDKGSIPDRFSAQQFSDYHSELNMSSLELGDSALYFCASSLASHKETQYFGPGTRLLVL.

This clone was seen just once. V gene TRBV6-6 combines with J gene TRBJ2-3; D is undetermined. The CDR3 covers 15 residues. V was shortened by 6 bases and J by 4 bases, with 17 bases between the two germline ends. Per the germline V gene, CDR1 is MNHNY and CDR2 is SVGAGI (reference sequence). CDR3 DNA sequence: TGTGCCAGCAGCCTACTCCTCGGTTCCGCAGATACGCAGTATTTT. Protein sequence: CASSLLLGSADTQYF.

The chain has TRBV19 and TRBJ2-2, with 10 bases lining up with TRBD2. Unmatched junction bases numbered 1, after V lost 3 bases and J lost 3 bases. Germline CDR1 reads LNHDA; CDR2 reads SQIVND (reference sequence). The CDR3 totals 15 residues. CDR3 amino acids: CASSMLAGDTGELFF. CDR3 DNA sequence: TGTGCCAGTAGTATGCTAGCGGGAGACACCGGGGAGCTGTTTTTT.

This chain links TRBV5-1 with TRBJ2-1; D possibly corresponds to TRBD2 (6 bases). The CDR3 has 14 residues. V gave up 5 bases and J gave up 8 bases, with 17 bases separating them. Germline V gene data show CDR1 as SGHRS and CDR2 as YFSETQ. CDR3 nucleotides: TGCGCCAGCAGTAGGCCAGACGGGGGTGATGAGCAGTTCTTC. It encodes CASSRPDGGDEQFF. Together with reference TRBV5-1 and TRBJ2-1, the CDR3 gives the full variable domain: KAGVTQTPRYLIKTRGQQVTLSCSPISGHRSVSWYQQTPGQGLQFLFEYFSETQRNKGNFPGRFSGRQFSNSRSEMNVSTLELGDSALYLCASSRPDGGDEQFFGPGTRLTVL.

This clone was seen only a few times. The gene calls are TRBV19 and TRBJ2-7; tentative D call: TRBD2 (7 bases). The ends were cut back, 4 bases at V and 5 bases at J, with 15 bases in the middle. Germline values: CDR1 LNHDA, CDR2 SQIVND (reference sequence). The CDR3 runs 14 residues. The CDR3 is CASSRYGGGDEQYF. The CDR3 nucleotides are TGTGCCAGTAGTAGGTATGGAGGGGGGGACGAGCAGTACTTC.

About this clone itself: The junction differs from germline at one of its ends, possibly a read error. The chain couples TRBV7-7 to TRBJ1-1; no clear D gene. The CDR3 totals 13 residues. Per germline, CDR1 SSHAT and CDR2 FNYEAQ (reference sequence). For the CDR3, the DNA is TGTGCTAGCAGCTTAGACTCGAACACTGAAGCTTTCTTT. It specifies CASSLDSNTEAFF.

This clone showed up just once. This sequence joins TRBV5-1 and TRBJ2-7, with 12 bases matching TRBD1. The CDR3 length is 16 residues. The germline V gene has CDR1 SGHRS and CDR2 YFSETQ. V shed 4 bases and J 4 bases; nucleotides not matched to a gene: 9. CDR3 DNA: TGCGCCAGCAGCGGGTCGGGACAGGGGGCGCGGTACGAGCAGTACTTC. Translating gives CASSGSGQGARYEQYF.

The chain carries TRBV27 and TRBJ2-7; 7 bases are a match to TRBD1. The V gene end was trimmed by 7 bases and the J gene end by 7 bases; junction bases not matched to a gene: 16. Germline V CDR1 and CDR2: MNHEY, SMNVEV (reference sequence). The CDR3 has 15 amino acids. CDR3 DNA sequence: TGTGCCAGCACCCGAAGAGGACAGGAGCAAGGGGAGCAGTACTTC. It codes for CASTRRGQEQGEQYF.

The rearrangement joins TRBV10-3 to TRBJ2-3, with TRBD2 identical over 7 bases. CDR1 and CDR2 from the germline V gene are ENHRY and SYGVKD. The CDR3 runs 15 residues. The V segment lost 3 bases and the J segment 5 bases; nucleotides outside the gene matches: 8. Here the CDR3 reads CAISDKAGWGDTQYF. CDR3 DNA: TGTGCCATCAGTGATAAAGCGGGGTGGGGAGATACGCAGTATTTT.

Comments on this clone: At one end, the junction sequence differs from germline, possibly due to a read error. The CDR3 bases are TGTGCCAGTAGTGTAGACCGACAGGGCTACGAGCAGTACTTC. Amino acid sequence: CASSVDRQGYEQYF. The chain employs TRBV19 and TRBJ2-7; 7 bases line up with TRBD1. Germline loops: CDR1 LNHDA, CDR2 SQIVND (reference sequence). CDR3 size: 14 residues.

The J gene is TRBJ2-2, the V gene TRBV27; TRBD1 matches at 9 bases. The CDR3 contains 16 residues. Germline-derived CDR1 and CDR2 are MNHEY and SMNVEV (reference sequence). With V trimmed by 4 bases and J by 4 bases, 7 bases remained unmatched. Here the CDR3 DNA reads TGTGCCAGCAGTTCCGGGACAGGGAAGGGCACCGGGGAGCTGTTTTTT. Protein sequence: CASSSGTGKGTGELFF.

The chain links TRBV9 to TRBJ1-5; D remains ambiguous. CDR1 and CDR2 (germline): SGDLS, YYNGEE. The CDR3 runs 15 residues. V lost 3 bases to trimming and J lost 4 bases, with 14 bases between them. CDR3 region: CASSEYGKRNQPQHF. The CDR3 coding sequence is TGTGCCAGCAGCGAGTACGGGAAAAGGAATCAGCCCCAGCATTTT.

V and J are TRBV18 and TRBJ2-2, with 13 bases aligning to TRBD2. In germline, CDR1 is KGHSH, CDR2 LQKENI. This CDR3 has 16 amino acids. The ends lost 3 bases at V and 4 bases at J; junction bases unmatched: 2. CDR3 sequence: CASSPGLAGTTGELFF. The CDR3 coding sequence is TGTGCCAGCTCACCGGGACTAGCGGGAACCACCGGGGAGCTGTTTTTT.

The rearrangement uses TRBV4-2 and TRBJ2-5; maybe TRBD1 (6 bases). CDR1 and CDR2 (germline): LGHNA, YNFKEQ. Trimming took 2 bases from V and 8 from J, leaving 15 bases between them. This CDR3 is 14 amino acids long. The CDR3 nucleotides read TGTGCCAGCAGCCAACAACTACAGGGAGAAACCCAGTACTTC. This sequence encodes CASSQQLQGETQYF.

This clone was found once. V usage is TRBV29-1 and J usage is TRBJ1-2, with D possibly matching TRBD1 (6 bases). Germline CDR1 is SQVTM and CDR2 is ANQGSEA. Trimming removed 6 bases at V and 3 bases at J, with 11 bases between. The CDR3 runs 12 residues. The CDR3 sequence: CSVSSGDYGYTF. The CDR3 DNA follows: TGCAGCGTAAGTTCAGGGGACTATGGCTACACCTTC.

The chain combines TRBV5-1 with TRBJ1-6; tentative D call: TRBD1 (6 bases). V was cut by 8 bases and J by 9 bases, with 24 bases left in between. CDR1 is SGHRS, CDR2 YFSETQ, per germline. This CDR3 comprises 16 residues. CDR3 coding DNA: TGCGCCAGAGACGGACCGGGACAAAAATGGGGTTCACCCCTCCACTTT. Protein product: CARDGPGQKWGSPLHF.